Listed below are T cell receptor beta chains from one sample, sequenced in a study of STAT3 mutations in large granular lymphocyte leukemia. Sequenced by immunoSEQ multiplex PCR; TCRdb stores in-frame clones only, minus some. Of 13,000 or so clones listed, 88% are singletons. The sample was PBMCs. The receptors were sampled from a human donor with T large granular lymphocyte leukemia. Some clones in this sample may be carry-over from other donors' samples. The CDR3 runs from the conserved cysteine through the conserved F or W. A D gene is named only where the DNA matches it firmly. Clone size is shown for a subset of rows, as once, few, many or a class of expanded clone.

>NA|once|TRBJ2-1|TRBV27
CASSLSGGNRYNEQFF
TGTGCCAGCAGTTTATCCGGCGGAAATCGCTACAATGAGCAGTTCTTC
>TRBD2|NA|TRBJ2-2|TRBV5-1
CASSSTSGYTGELFF
TGCGCCAGCAGCTCGACTAGCGGATACACCGGGGAGCTGTTTTTT
>NA|NA|TRBJ2-5|TRBV7-6
CASSFQVETQYF
TGTGCCAGCAGCTTCCAAGTGGAGACCCAGTACTTC
>TRBD1|NA|TRBJ1-5|TRBV2
CASSEYPLGTGLQPQHF
TGTGCCAGCAGTGAATATCCCCTCGGGACAGGATTACAGCCCCAGCATTTT
>NA|NA|TRBJ2-7|TRBV5-5
CASSPLVGVDEQYF
TGTGCCAGCAGCCCGTTGGTGGGGGTCGACGAGCAGTACTTC
>NA|NA|TRBJ1-5|TRBV12-2
CAMEVSNQPQHF
TGTGCAATGGAAGTTAGCAATCAGCCCCAGCATTTT
>NA|NA|TRBJ2-5|TRBV5-1
CASSLDRSRQGSGKTQYF
TGCGCCAGCAGCTTGGACCGCTCCCGTCAGGGCAGTGGGAAGACCCAGTACTTC
>TRBD1|NA|TRBJ1-1|TRBV30
CAWSAGTGGETEAFF
TGTGCCTGGAGTGCAGGGACAGGGGGAGAAACTGAAGCTTTCTTT
>TRBD2|large|TRBJ2-2|TRBV6-1
CASPTSGGIGELFF
TGTGCCAGCCCGACTAGCGGGGGAATCGGGGAGCTGTTTTTT
>TRBD1|NA|TRBJ2-1|TRBV11-1
CASSSDRGDNEQFF
TGTGCCAGCAGCTCGGACAGGGGGGACAATGAGCAGTTCTTC
>NA|NA|TRBJ1-1|TRBV5-4
CASSLGTAGKAFF
TGTGCCAGCAGCCTCGGGACGGCCGGGAAAGCTTTCTTT
>TRBD1|few|TRBJ1-1|TRBV4-1
CASSQAHRGYTEAFF
TGCGCCAGCAGCCAAGCTCACAGGGGGTACACTGAAGCTTTCTTT
>TRBD1|NA|TRBJ1-2|TRBV9
CASNPGQQFYGYTF
TGTGCCAGCAACCCGGGACAGCAATTTTATGGCTACACCTTC
>NA|NA|TRBJ2-3|TRBV13
CASSLSGSTDTQYF
TGTGCCAGCAGCTTAAGCGGGAGCACAGATACGCAGTATTTT
>TRBD1|NA|TRBJ1-3|TRBV7-8
CASSHYRGPIYF
TGTGCCAGCAGCCATTACAGGGGGCCCATATATTTT
>TRBD1|once|TRBJ2-1|TRBV29-1
CSVNRYGTAWGEEVYNEQFF
TGCAGCGTCAATCGGTATGGGACAGCGTGGGGTGAAGAGGTTTACAATGAGCAGTTCTTC
>NA|NA|TRBJ1-2|TRBV6-1
CASSEELGVGYTF
TGTGCCAGCAGTGAAGAATTAGGGGTTGGCTACACCTTC
>TRBD1|NA|TRBJ2-7|TRBV29-1
CSVEDPLVPGQGVEQYF
TGCAGCGTTGAAGATCCCCTTGTCCCGGGACAGGGTGTCGAGCAGTACTTC
>NA|once|TRBJ1-2|TRBV6-1
CASSEERLRGYTF
TGTGCCAGCAGTGAGGAAAGGCTCCGTGGCTACACCTTC
>NA|NA|TRBJ2-7|TRBV7-3
CASSLTQGYEQYF
TGTGCCAGCAGCTTAACGCAGGGGTACGAGCAGTACTTC
>TRBD2|NA|TRBJ2-5|TRBV7-7
CASSLGREGTETQYF
TGTGCCAGCAGCTTAGGGAGGGAGGGTACGGAGACCCAGTACTTC
>NA|NA|TRBJ1-5|TRBV6-5
CASRAPNQPQHF
TGTGCCAGCCGGGCGCCCAATCAGCCCCAGCATTTT
>NA|NA|TRBJ2-1|TRBV9
CASSVAHLAGNEQFF
TGTGCCAGCAGCGTAGCCCATTTGGCGGGGAATGAGCAGTTCTTC
>TRBD1|NA|TRBJ2-2|TRBV6-1
CASRWDRTTGELFF
TGTGCCAGCAGGTGGGACAGGACCACCGGGGAGCTGTTTTTT
>NA|NA|TRBJ1-5|TRBV2
CASSEGQYSNQPQHF
TGTGCCAGCAGTGAAGGACAGTATAGCAATCAGCCCCAGCATTTT
>TRBD2|NA|TRBJ2-1|TRBV7-9
CASSRSGSRYNEQFF
TGTGCCAGCAGCCGTAGCGGGAGCCGTTACAATGAGCAGTTCTTC
>NA|NA|TRBJ1-6|TRBV5-6
CASSLGISPLHF
TGTGCCAGCAGCTTGGGGATTTCACCCCTCCACTTT
>NA|NA|TRBJ2-7|TRBV19
CASSPPGLYEQYF
TGTGCCAGTAGTCCTCCGGGGCTTTACGAGCAGTACTTC
>NA|NA|TRBJ1-1|TRBV6-4
CASSDRLGTEAFF
TGTGCCAGCAGTGACCGCCTAGGCACTGAAGCTTTCTTT
>TRBD1|few|TRBJ1-2|TRBV10-3
CAITRTGIGYTF
TGTGCCATCACCCGGACAGGGATCGGCTACACCTTC
>TRBD1|NA|TRBJ2-5|TRBV15
CATSRGTEETQYF
TGTGCCACCAGCAGGGGGACAGAAGAGACCCAGTACTTC
>NA|NA|TRBJ2-7|TRBV9
CASSVEPGSYEQYF
TGTGCCAGCAGCGTAGAGCCAGGGTCCTACGAGCAGTACTTC
>NA|NA|TRBJ2-7|TRBV7-9
CASSWVSYEQYF
TGTGCCAGCAGCTGGGTCTCCTACGAGCAGTACTTC
>NA|NA|TRBJ2-3|TRBV30
CAWSVGRGNTDTQYF
TGTGCCTGGAGTGTAGGTCGGGGCAACACAGATACGCAGTATTTT
>NA|NA|TRBJ1-2|TRBV11-2
CASRTSAPQGHGYTF
TGTGCCAGCAGGACTAGCGCTCCCCAGGGCCATGGCTACACCTTC
>NA|once|TRBJ1-6|TRBV15
CATSRGPGGALHF
TGTGCCACCAGCAGAGGGCCCGGAGGGGCCCTCCACTTT
>NA|NA|TRBJ2-1|TRBV5-4
CASSQHYNEQFF
TGTGCCAGCAGCCAACACTACAATGAGCAGTTCTTC
>NA|NA|TRBJ1-2|TRBV25-1
CASSEWGGYTF
TGTGCCAGCAGTGAATGGGGGGGCTACACCTTC
>NA|NA|TRBJ1-1|TRBV4-3
CASSQDRVRRNTEAFF
TGCGCCAGCAGCCAAGACAGGGTTCGTAGGAACACTGAAGCTTTCTTT
>TRBD1|NA|TRBJ2-1|TRBV6-1
CATGQGFYNEQFF
TGTGCCACTGGACAGGGGTTTTACAATGAGCAGTTCTTC
>TRBD1|NA|TRBJ2-7|TRBV7-7
CASSSGQGSYEQYF
TGTGCTAGCAGTTCGGGACAGGGCTCCTACGAGCAGTACTTC
>NA|NA|TRBJ1-1|TRBV7-9
CASSWGAVNTEAFF
TGTGCCAGCAGCTGGGGGGCGGTGAACACTGAAGCTTTCTTT
>TRBD1|once|TRBJ1-5|TRBV4-1
CASSPTGGPSQPQHF
TGCGCCAGCAGCCCAACAGGGGGCCCTAGTCAGCCCCAGCATTTT
>NA|NA|TRBJ2-5|TRBV10-3
CAISGGADGETQYF
TGTGCCATCAGTGGGGGGGCGGATGGGGAGACCCAGTACTTC
>TRBD2|NA|TRBJ2-7|TRBV5-4
CASSLKSGDYEQYF
TGTGCCAGCAGCCTCAAAAGCGGGGACTACGAGCAGTACTTC
>TRBD1|NA|TRBJ1-6|TRBV5-1
CASSLGSGTGDSPLHF
TGCGCCAGCAGCTTGGGCTCCGGGACAGGGGATTCACCCCTCCACTTT
>TRBD1|NA|TRBJ1-4|TRBV5-1
CASSLATGGNNEKLFF
TGCGCCAGCAGCTTGGCGACAGGGGGCAATAATGAAAAACTGTTTTTT
>NA|NA|TRBJ2-4|TRBV25-1
CASSAGNIQYF
TGTGCCAGCAGCGCGGGGAATATTCAGTACTTC
>NA|once|TRBJ1-1|TRBV30
CAWSNGGNTEAFF
TGTGCCTGGAGTAACGGGGGTAACACTGAAGCTTTCTTT
>NA|NA|TRBJ1-2|TRBV7-9
CASSLGANYGYTF
TGTGCCAGCAGCTTGGGGGCAAACTATGGCTACACCTTC
>TRBD1|NA|TRBJ2-7|TRBV5-4
CASSPWDREGGEQYF
TGTGCCAGCAGCCCGTGGGACAGGGAGGGGGGCGAGCAGTACTTC
>NA|NA|TRBJ1-1|TRBV28
CASSPKHLEAFF
TGTGCCAGCAGCCCTAAGCACCTTGAAGCTTTCTTT